This T cell receptor (beta chain) comes out of a study of vaccination and CD4 T cells after COVID-19. Trimming left V 1 base short and J 7 bases short, with 19 bases between. The CDR3 length is 17 residues. As regards this clonotype: Antigen: not known.

Oncomine TCR Beta short-read sequencing was applied to DNA from cultured CD4+ T cells. TCRdb called the PCR reads again in MiXCR, with one record for every CDR3 protein. The table records approximately 9,500 distinct CDR3 sequences, approximately 26% of them present only once. This sample's treatment: roughly 10-day PBMC culture with coronavirus spike peptide pools or control peptides (ViraFEST assay). The genes are TRBV12-3 or TRBV12-4 and TRBJ1-4; D gene uncertain. Specimen: CD4+ T cells from blood, cultured in vitro, collected before SARS-CoV-2 vaccination. This TCR derives from a human donor who received a COVID-19 vaccine. CDR3 DNA sequence: TGTGCCAGCAGTTTAGAGACGGGGAGAGTCGGCGGTGAAAAACTGTTTTTT. As protein: CASSLETGRVGGEKLFF.